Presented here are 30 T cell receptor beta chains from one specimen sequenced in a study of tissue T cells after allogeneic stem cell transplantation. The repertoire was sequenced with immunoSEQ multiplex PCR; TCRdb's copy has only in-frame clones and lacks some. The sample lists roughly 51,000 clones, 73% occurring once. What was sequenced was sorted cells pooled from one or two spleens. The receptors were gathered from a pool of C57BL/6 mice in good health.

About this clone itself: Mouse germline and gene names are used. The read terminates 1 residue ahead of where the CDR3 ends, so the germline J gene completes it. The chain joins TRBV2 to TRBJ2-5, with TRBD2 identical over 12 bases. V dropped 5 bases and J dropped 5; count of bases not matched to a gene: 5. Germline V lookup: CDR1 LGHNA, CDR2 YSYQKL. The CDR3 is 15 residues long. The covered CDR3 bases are TGTGCCAGCAGCGCTGACTGGGGGGGCCGAGACACCCAGTAC. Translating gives CASSADWGGRDTQY. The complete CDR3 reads CASSADWGGRDTQYF.

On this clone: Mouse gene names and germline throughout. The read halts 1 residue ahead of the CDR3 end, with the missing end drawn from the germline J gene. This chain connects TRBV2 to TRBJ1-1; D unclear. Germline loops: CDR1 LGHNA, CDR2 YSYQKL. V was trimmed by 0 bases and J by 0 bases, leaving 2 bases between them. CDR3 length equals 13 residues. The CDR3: CASSQDPNTEVFF. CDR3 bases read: TGTGCCAGCAGCCAAGATCCAAACACAGAAGTCTTC.

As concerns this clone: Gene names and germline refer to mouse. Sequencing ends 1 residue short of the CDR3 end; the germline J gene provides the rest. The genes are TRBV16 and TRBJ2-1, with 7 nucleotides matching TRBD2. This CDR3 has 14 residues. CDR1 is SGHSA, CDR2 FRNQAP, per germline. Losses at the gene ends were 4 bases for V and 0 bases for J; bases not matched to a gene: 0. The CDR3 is CASSYWGNYAEQFF. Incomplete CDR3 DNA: TGTGCAAGCAGCTACTGGGGTAACTATGCTGAGCAGTTC.

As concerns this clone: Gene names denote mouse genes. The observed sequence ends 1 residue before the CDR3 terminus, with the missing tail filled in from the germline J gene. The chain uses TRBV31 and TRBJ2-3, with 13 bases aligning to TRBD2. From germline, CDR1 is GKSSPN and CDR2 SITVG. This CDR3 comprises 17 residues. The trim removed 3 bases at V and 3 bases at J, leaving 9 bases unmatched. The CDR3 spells CAWRFRRDWGGAETLYF. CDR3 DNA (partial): TGTGCCTGGAGGTTTCGCCGGGACTGGGGGGGGGCAGAAACGCTGTAT.

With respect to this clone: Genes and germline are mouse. CDR3 in amino acids: CASSGGTGHSDYTF. The DNA read from the CDR3 is TGTGCCAGCAGTGGTGGGACAGGGCACTCCGACTACACC. The rearrangement uses TRBV13-1 and TRBJ1-2, with TRBD1 matching 9 bases. The read comes to an end 1 residue before the CDR3 does, leaving the germline J gene to fill in the end. This CDR3 has 14 amino acids. V lost 3 bases, J lost 3 bases, and 3 bases stayed unmatched. CDR1 is NSHNY and CDR2 is SYGAGN in the germline V gene.

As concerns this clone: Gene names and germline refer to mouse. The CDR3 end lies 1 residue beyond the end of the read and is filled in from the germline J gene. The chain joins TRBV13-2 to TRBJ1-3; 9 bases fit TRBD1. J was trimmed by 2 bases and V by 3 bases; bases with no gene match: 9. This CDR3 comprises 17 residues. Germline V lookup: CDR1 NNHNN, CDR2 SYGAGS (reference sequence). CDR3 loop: CASGGGPGTGTGNTLYF. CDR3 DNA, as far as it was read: TGTGCCAGCGGTGGTGGTCCCGGGACAGGGACTGGAAATACGCTCTAT.

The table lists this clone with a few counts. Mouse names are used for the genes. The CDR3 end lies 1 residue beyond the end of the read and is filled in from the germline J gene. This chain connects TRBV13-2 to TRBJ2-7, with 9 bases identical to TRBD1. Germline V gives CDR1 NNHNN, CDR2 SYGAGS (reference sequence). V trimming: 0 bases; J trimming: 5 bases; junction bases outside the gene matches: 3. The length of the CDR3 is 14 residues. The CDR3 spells CASGDEGQGDEQYF. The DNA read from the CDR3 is TGTGCCAGCGGTGATGAGGGACAGGGAGATGAACAGTAC.

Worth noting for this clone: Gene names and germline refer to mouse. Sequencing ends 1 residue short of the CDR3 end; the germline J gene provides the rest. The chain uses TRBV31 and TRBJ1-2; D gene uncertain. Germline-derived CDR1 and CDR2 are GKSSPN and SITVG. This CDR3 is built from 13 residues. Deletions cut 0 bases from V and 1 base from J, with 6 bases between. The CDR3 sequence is CAWSLKGNSDYTF. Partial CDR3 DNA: TGTGCCTGGAGTCTAAAGGGAAACTCCGACTACACC.

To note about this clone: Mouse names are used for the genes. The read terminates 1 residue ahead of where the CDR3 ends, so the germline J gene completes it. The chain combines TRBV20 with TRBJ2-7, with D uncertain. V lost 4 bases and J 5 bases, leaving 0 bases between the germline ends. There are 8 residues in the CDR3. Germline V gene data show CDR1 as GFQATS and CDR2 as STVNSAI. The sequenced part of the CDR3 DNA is TGTGGTGCTAATGAACAGTAC. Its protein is CGANEQY. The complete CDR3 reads CGANEQYF.

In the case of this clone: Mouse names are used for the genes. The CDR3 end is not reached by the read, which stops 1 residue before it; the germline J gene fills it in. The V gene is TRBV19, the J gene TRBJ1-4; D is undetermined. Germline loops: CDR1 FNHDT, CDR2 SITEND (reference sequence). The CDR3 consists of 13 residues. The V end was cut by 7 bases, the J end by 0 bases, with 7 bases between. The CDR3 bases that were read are TGTGCCAGCTTCAGGCTTTCCAACGAAAGATTATTT. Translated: CASFRLSNERLF. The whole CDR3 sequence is CASFRLSNERLFF.

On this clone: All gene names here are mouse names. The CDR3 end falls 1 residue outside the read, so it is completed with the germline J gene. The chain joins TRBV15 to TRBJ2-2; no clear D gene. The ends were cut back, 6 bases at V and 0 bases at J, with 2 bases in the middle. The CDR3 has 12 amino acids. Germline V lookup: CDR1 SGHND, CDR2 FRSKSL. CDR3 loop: CASRTNTGQLYF. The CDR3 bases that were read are TGTGCCAGCAGAACAAACACCGGGCAGCTCTAC.

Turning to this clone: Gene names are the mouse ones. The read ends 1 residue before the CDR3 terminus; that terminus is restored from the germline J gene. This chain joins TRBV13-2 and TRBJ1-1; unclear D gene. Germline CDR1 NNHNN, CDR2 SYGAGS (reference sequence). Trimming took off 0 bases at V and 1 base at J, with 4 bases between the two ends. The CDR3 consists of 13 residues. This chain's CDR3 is CASGDGRNTEVFF. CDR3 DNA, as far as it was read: TGTGCCAGCGGTGATGGCAGAAACACAGAAGTCTTC.

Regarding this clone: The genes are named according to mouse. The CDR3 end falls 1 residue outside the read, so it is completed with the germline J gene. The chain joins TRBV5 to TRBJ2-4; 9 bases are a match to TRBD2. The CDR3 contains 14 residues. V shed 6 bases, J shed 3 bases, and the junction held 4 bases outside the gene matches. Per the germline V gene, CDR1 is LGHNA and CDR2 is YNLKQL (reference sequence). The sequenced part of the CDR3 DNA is TGTGCCAGCAGTCTGGGGGGGAACCAAAACACCTTGTAC. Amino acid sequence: CASSLGGNQNTLY. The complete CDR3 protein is CASSLGGNQNTLYF.

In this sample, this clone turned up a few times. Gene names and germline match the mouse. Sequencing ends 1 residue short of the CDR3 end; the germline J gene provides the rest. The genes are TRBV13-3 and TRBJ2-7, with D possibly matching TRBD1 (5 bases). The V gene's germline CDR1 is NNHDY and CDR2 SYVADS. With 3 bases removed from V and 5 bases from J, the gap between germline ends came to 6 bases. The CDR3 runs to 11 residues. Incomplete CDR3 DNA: TGTGCCAGCAGTGCCAGGGATGAACAGTAC. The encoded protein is CASSARDEQY. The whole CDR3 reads CASSARDEQYF.

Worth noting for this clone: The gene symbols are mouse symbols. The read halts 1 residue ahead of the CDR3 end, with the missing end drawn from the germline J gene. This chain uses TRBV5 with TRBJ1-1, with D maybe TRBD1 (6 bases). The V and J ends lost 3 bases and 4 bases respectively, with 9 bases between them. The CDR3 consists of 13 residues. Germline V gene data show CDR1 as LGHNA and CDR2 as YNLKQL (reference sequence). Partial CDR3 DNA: TGTGCCAGCAGCCATGTACAGGGCACAGAAGTCTTC. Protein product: CASSHVQGTEVF. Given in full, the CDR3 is CASSHVQGTEVFF.

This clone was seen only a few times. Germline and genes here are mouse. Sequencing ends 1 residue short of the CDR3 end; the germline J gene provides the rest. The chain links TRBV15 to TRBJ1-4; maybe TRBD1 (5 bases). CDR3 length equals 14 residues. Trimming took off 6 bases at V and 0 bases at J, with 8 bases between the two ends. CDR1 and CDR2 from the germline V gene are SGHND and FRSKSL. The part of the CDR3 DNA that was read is TGTGCCAGCAGGCGACAGTTTTCCAACGAAAGATTATTT. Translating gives CASRRQFSNERLF. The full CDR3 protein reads CASRRQFSNERLFF.

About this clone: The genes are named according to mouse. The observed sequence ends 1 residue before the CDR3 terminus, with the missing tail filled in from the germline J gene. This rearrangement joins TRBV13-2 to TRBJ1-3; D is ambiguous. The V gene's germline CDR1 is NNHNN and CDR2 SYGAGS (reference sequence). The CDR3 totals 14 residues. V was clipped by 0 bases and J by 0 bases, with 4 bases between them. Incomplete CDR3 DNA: TGTGCCAGCGGTGATGTGGATTCTGGAAATACGCTCTAT. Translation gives CASGDVDSGNTLY. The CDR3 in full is CASGDVDSGNTLYF.

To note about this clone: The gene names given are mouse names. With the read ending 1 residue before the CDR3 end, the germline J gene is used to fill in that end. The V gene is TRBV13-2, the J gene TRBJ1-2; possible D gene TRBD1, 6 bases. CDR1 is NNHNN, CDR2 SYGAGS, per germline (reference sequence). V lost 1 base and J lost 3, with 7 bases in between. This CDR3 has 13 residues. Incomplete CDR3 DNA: TGTGCCAGCGGTGATCCAGGGGACTCCGACTACACC. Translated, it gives CASGDPGDSDYT. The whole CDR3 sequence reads CASGDPGDSDYTF.

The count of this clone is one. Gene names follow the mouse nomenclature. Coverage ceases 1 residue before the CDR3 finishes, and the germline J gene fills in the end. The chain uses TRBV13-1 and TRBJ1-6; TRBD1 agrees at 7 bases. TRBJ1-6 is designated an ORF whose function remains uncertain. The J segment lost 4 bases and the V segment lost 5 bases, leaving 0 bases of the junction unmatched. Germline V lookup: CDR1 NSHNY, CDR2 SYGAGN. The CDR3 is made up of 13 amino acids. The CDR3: CASRTGYNSPLYF. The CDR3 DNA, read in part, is TGTGCCAGCAGGACAGGGTATAATTCGCCCCTCTAC.

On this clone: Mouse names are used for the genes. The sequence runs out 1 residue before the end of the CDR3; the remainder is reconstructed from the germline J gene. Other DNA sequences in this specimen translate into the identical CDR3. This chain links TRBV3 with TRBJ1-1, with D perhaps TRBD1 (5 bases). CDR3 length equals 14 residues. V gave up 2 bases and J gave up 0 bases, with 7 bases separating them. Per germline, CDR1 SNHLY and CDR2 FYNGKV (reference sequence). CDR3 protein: CASSLQGANTEVFF. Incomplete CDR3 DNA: TGTGCCAGCAGCTTACAGGGTGCAAACACAGAAGTCTTC.

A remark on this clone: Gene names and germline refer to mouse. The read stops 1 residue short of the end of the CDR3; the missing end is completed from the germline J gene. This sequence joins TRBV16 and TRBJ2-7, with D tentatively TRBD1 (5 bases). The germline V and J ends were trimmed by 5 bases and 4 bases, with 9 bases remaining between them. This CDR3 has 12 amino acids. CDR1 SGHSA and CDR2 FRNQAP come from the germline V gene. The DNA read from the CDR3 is TGTGCAAGCAGCCCGGACAAATATGAACAGTAC. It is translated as CASSPDKYEQY. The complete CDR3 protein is CASSPDKYEQYF. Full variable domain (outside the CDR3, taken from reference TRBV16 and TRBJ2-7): NAGVIQTPRHKVTGKGQEATLWCEPISGHSAVFWYRQTIVQGLEFLTYFRNQAPIDDSGMPKERFSAQMPNQSHSTLKIQSTQPQDSAVYLCASSPDKYEQYFGPGTRLTVL.

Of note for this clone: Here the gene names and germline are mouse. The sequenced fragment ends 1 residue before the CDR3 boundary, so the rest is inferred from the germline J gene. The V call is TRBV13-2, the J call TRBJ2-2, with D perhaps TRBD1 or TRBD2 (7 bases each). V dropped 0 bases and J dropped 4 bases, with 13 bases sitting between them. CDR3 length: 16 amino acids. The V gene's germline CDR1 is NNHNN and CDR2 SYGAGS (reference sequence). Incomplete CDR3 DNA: TGTGCCAGCGGTGATGCAGGGGGGCAGGGCACCGGGCAGCTCTAC. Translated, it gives CASGDAGGQGTGQLY. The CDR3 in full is CASGDAGGQGTGQLYF.

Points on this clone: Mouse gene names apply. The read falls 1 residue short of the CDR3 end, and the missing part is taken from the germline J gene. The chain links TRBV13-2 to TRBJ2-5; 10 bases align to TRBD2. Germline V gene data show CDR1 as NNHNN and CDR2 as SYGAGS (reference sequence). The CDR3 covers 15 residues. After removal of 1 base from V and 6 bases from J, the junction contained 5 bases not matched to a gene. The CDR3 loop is CASGDSGGAVDTQYF. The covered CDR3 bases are TGTGCCAGCGGTGATTCTGGGGGGGCGGTTGACACCCAGTAC.

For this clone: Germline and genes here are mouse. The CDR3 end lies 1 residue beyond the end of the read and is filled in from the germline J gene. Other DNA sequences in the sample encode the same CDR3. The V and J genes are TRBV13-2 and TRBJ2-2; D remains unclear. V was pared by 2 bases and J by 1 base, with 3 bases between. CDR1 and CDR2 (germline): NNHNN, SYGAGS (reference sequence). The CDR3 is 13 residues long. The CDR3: CASGDRNTGQLYF. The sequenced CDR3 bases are TGTGCCAGCGGTGACAGAAACACCGGGCAGCTCTAC.

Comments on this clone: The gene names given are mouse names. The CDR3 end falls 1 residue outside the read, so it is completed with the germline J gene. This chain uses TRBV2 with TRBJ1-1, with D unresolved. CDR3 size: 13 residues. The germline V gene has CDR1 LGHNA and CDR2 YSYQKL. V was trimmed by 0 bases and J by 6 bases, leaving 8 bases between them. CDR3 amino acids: CASSQDEGPEVFF. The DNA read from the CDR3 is TGTGCCAGCAGCCAAGATGAGGGTCCAGAAGTCTTC.

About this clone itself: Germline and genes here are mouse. CDR3 DNA (partial): TGTGCCAGCAGCCAAGACAGATATTCTGGAAATACGCTCTAT. Its translation: CASSQDRYSGNTLY. The CDR3 reads in full as CASSQDRYSGNTLYF. The chain has TRBV2 and TRBJ1-3; D is unresolved. The read terminates 1 residue before the CDR3 end, so the remaining end is supplied by the germline J gene. The CDR3 length is 15 residues. The V end lost 0 bases, the J end lost 0 bases, and 6 bases lay between the germline ends. Germline values: CDR1 LGHNA, CDR2 YSYQKL. Full variable domain (rest looked up from reference TRBV2 and TRBJ1-3): DPKIIQKPKYLVAVTGSEKILICEQYLGHNAMYWYRQSAKKPLEFMFSYSYQKLMDNQTASSRFQPQSSKKNHLDLQITALKPDDSATYFCASSQDRYSGNTLYFGEGSRLIVV.

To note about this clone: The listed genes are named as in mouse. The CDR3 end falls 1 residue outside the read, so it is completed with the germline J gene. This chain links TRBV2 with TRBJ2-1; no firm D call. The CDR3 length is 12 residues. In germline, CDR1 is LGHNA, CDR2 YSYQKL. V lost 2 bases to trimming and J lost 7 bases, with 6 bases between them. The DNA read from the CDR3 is TGTGCCAGCAGCCAACCGGGGGCTGAGCAGTTC. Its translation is CASSQPGAEQF. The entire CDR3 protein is CASSQPGAEQFF.

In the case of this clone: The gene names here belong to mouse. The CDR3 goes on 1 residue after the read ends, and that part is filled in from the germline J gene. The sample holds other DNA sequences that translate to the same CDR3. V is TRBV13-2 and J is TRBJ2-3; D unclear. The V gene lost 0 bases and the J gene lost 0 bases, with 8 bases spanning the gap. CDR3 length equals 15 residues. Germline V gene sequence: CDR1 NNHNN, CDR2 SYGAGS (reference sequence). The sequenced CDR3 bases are TGTGCCAGCGGTGATGCGGGGTCTAGTGCAGAAACGCTGTAT. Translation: CASGDAGSSAETLY. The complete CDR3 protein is CASGDAGSSAETLYF.

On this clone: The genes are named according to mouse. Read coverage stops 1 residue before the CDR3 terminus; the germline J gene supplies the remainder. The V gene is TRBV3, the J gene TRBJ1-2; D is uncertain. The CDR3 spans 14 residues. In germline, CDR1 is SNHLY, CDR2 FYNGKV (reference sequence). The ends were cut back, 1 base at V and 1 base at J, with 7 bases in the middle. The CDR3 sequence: CASSLESGNSDYTF. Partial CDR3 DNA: TGTGCCAGCAGCTTAGAGTCTGGAAACTCCGACTACACC.

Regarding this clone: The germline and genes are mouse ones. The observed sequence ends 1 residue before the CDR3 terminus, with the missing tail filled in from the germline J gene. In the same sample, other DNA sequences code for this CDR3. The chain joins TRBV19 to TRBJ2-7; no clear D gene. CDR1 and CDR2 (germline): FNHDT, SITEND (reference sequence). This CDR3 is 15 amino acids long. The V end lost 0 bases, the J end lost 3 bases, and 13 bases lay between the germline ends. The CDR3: CASSIAIRGHYEQYF. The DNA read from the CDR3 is TGTGCCAGCAGTATAGCTATCAGAGGGCACTATGAACAGTAC.